This T cell receptor beta chain stems from a study of cytomegalovirus exposure and HLA in healthy donors. As for the study in general: The 100 to 150 validation repertoires and the approximately 700 first-cohort repertoires shared a platform, a later analysis reported. Study-level findings and limits: The study listed under 200 cytomegalovirus-associated TCR beta chains.

Separate from the approximately 700-subject first cohort was the roughly 120-subject validation cohort, to which the donors belonged. The CDR3 sequence is 14 residues long. Germline loops: CDR1 SGDLS, CDR2 YYNGEE. Germline trimming cut 4 bases from V and 2 bases from J; bases unmatched to any gene: 5. Sequencing was performed with immunoSEQ multiplex PCR; in TCRdb, only in-frame clones are kept and a portion is missing. The table includes roughly 200,000 clones, about 81% detected once. Points on this clone: The antigen remains undetermined.

Sequencing was carried out using PBMCs. The source is a woman aged 25 to 39 in good health and CMV-seronegative. The rearrangement links TRBV9 to TRBJ2-5, with 7 bases lining up with TRBD1. CDR3 loop: CASSSRTGQETQYF. The CDR3 DNA follows: TGTGCCAGCAGCTCCAGGACAGGACAAGAGACCCAGTACTTC.